The clone carrying this T cell receptor beta chain was counted a single time. Germline V gene lookup returns CDR1 LGHNA and CDR2 YSLEER. V gave up 0 bases and J gave up 3 bases, with 12 bases separating them. The CDR3 extends over 15 amino acids. This sample is part of a study of blood T cell repertoires in COVID-19. At the level of the study: The samples span acute and convalescent COVID-19 from the United States, Italy and Spain.

Per the original methods: Reference gene primers were amplified, and this amplification served to estimate nucleated cell counts. Some clones are missing from TCRdb's copy, which holds only in-frame ones; the method was immunoSEQ multiplex PCR. V, J and clone size are taken as reported in that table, and D and trimming were inferred from the DNA itself. The sample contains 200,000 to 250,000 clones, roughly four fifths of which appear only once. Recovered status applied to Cohort 3 donors who had two consecutive negative PCRs. It also applied to those with clearance or with symptom resolution. Sequenced material: PBMCs or T cells enriched from blood (not recorded which). The source of this sequence is a man in his sixties who had recovered from COVID-19. The rearrangement uses TRBV4-3 and TRBJ2-7; maybe TRBD1 (6 bases). The chain's CDR3 is CASSQESGARYEQYF. The CDR3 coding sequence is TGCGCCAGCAGCCAAGAGTCAGGGGCGCGCTACGAGCAGTACTTC.